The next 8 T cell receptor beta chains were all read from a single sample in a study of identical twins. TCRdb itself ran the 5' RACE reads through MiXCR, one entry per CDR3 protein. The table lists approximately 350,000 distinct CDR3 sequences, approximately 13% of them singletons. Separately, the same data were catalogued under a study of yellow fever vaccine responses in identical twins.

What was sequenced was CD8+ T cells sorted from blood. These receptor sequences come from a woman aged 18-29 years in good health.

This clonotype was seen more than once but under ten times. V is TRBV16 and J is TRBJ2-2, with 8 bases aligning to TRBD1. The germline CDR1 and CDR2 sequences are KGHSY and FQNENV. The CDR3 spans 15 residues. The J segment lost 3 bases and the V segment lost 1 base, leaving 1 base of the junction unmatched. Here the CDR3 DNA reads TGTGCCAGCAGCCAATTGACAGGGGACACCGGGGAGCTGTTTTTT. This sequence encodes CASSQLTGDTGELFF.

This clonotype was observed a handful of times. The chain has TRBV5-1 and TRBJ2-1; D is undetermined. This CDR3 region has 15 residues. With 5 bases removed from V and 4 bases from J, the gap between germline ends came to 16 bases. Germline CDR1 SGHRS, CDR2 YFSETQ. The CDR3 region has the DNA TGCGCCAGCAGTTACCAGTTCGGTTCTTACAATGAGCAGTTCTTC. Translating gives CASSYQFGSYNEQFF.

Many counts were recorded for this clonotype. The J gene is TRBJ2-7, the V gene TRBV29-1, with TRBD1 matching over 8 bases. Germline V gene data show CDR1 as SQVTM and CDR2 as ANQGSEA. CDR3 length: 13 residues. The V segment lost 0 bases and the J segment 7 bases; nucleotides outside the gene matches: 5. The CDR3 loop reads CSVEEQGAREQYF. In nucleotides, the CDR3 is TGCAGCGTTGAAGAGCAGGGGGCAAGGGAGCAGTACTTC.

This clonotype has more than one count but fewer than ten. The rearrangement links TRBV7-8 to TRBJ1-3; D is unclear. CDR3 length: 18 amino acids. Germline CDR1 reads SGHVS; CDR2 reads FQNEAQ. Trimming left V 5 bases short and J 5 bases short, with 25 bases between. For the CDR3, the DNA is TGTGCCAGCAGCCCCCTAGCCCCCACTCGACCACTTCGAAACACCATATATTTT. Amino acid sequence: CASSPLAPTRPLRNTIYF.

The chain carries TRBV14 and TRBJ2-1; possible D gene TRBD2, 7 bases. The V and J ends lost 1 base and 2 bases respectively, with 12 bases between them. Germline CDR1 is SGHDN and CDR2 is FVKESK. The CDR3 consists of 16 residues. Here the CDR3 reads CASSQGVGGPYNEQFF. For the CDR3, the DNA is TGTGCCAGCAGCCAAGGTGTGGGGGGGCCCTACAATGAGCAGTTCTTC. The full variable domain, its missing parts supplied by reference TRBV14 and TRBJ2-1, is EAGVTQFPSHSVIEKGQTVTLRCDPISGHDNLYWYRRVMGKEIKFLLHFVKESKQDESGMPNNRFLAERTGGTYSTLKVQPAELEDSGVYFCASSQGVGGPYNEQFFGPGTRLTVL.

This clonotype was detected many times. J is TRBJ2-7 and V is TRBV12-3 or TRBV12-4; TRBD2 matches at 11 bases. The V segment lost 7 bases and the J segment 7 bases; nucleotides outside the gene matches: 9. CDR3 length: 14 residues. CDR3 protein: CASTLAGGPREQYF. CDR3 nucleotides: TGTGCCAGCACCTTAGCGGGAGGGCCCCGGGAGCAGTACTTC.

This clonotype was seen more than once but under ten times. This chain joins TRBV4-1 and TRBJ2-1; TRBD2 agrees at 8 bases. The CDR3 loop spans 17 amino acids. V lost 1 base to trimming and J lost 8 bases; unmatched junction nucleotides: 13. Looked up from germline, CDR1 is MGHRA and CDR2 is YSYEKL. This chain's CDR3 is CASSQVHASGRFDEQFF. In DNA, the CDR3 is TGCGCCAGCAGCCAAGTTCATGCGAGCGGGAGATTCGATGAGCAGTTCTTC.

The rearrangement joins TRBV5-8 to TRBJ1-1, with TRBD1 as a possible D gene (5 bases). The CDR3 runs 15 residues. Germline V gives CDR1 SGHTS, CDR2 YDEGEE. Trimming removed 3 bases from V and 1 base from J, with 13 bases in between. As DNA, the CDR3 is TGTGCCAGCAGCTCACTGCGGGACTGGAACACTGAAGCTTTCTTT. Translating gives CASSSLRDWNTEAFF.